This T cell receptor beta chain derives from a study of shared clonotypes between healthy human individuals. Looked up from germline, CDR1 is MGHRA and CDR2 is YSYEKL. Trimming shortened V by 2 bases and J by 4 bases, and 8 bases separated the two germline ends. This CDR3 spans 13 amino acids. Replicate PCRs were loaded with approximately 300 ng DNA from unsorted PBMC, about 30,000 T cell genomes. Ten immunoSEQ deep assay plates were used to sequence unsorted PBMC DNA. Measured with immunoSEQ multiplex PCR; TCRdb has only the in-frame clones, and not every one. Here the sample spans about 600,000 clones, roughly four fifths being singletons. Without sorting, samples used 85 million to 95 million PBMCs for genomic DNA.

This receptor was identified in a middle-aged woman in good health. Some clones in this sample may be carry-over from other donors' samples. Sequenced input: PBMCs. The chain joins TRBV4-1 to TRBJ2-5; possible D gene TRBD1, 6 bases. CDR3 coding DNA: TGCGCCAGCAGCCAATTCAGGGGAGAGACCCAGTACTTC. This codes for CASSQFRGETQYF.